A selection of T cell receptor beta chains follows, all from one sample in a study of shared clonotypes between healthy human individuals. The method was immunoSEQ multiplex PCR; TCRdb's version includes in-frame clones alone and lacks a portion of them. The table records approximately 700,000 clones, approximately 73% of them present only once. The material sequenced was memory CD4+ T cells sorted from blood. Every receptor here comes from a woman aged 30 to 39 in good health. Both conserved end residues are part of each CDR3. A D gene is named only where the DNA matches it firmly. Clone size appears in some rows only: once, few, many, or a class for an expanded clone.

v_call	d_call	clone_size	j_call	cdr3_length	cdr3_aa	cdr3_nt
TRBV5-1	TRBD2	-	TRBJ2-7	14	CASNLAGGPYEQYF	TGCGCCAGCAATCTAGCGGGAGGGCCCTACGAGCAGTACTTC
TRBV6-6	TRBD2	-	TRBJ2-1	16	CASSSTTSGTYNEQFF	TGTGCCAGCAGTTCTACGACTAGCGGGACCTACAATGAGCAGTTCTTC
TRBV25-1	TRBD1	-	TRBJ1-1	14	CASSSHRGGAEAFF	TGTGCCAGCAGTAGCCACAGGGGAGGAGCTGAAGCTTTCTTT
TRBV7-9	-	-	TRBJ2-4	16	CASSLGADLAKNIQYF	TGTGCCAGCAGCTTAGGGGCAGACCTAGCCAAAAACATTCAGTACTTC
TRBV5-1	TRBD1	few	TRBJ2-7	14	CASSLGTGVGEQYF	TGCGCCAGCAGCTTGGGGACAGGGGTTGGGGAGCAGTACTTC
TRBV7-8	-	-	TRBJ2-2	16	CASSSGGQSNTGELFF	TGTGCCAGCAGCTCCGGGGGGCAGTCGAACACCGGGGAGCTGTTTTTT
TRBV30	TRBD1	-	TRBJ2-1	13	CAWRKTGNNEQFF	TGTGCCTGGAGGAAGACAGGGAACAATGAGCAGTTCTTC
TRBV5-4	-	-	TRBJ2-7	17	CASSYDPRGGVSYEQYF	TGTGCCAGCAGCTACGACCCCAGGGGAGGGGTCTCCTACGAGCAGTACTTC
TRBV7-2	TRBD2	-	TRBJ2-7	15	CASSLRVSGTYEQYF	TGTGCCAGCAGCTTACGGGTTAGCGGGACCTACGAGCAGTACTTC
TRBV25-1	-	-	TRBJ1-1	14	CASSGVAVHTEAFF	TGTGCCAGCAGTGGGGTGGCGGTTCACACTGAAGCTTTCTTT
TRBV28	TRBD2	few	TRBJ2-2	16	CASSLRLAGNTGELFF	TGTGCCAGCAGTTTACGGCTAGCGGGGAACACCGGGGAGCTGTTTTTT
TRBV29-1	-	-	TRBJ2-5	15	CSVETTQGYQETQYF	TGCAGCGTTGAGACGACGCAAGGGTACCAAGAGACCCAGTACTTC
TRBV9	TRBD1	-	TRBJ2-7	16	CASSDAPGQGEDEQYF	TGTGCCAGCAGCGATGCCCCGGGACAGGGGGAGGACGAGCAGTACTTC
TRBV2	-	-	TRBJ2-7	10	CASVGVEQYF	TGTGCCAGCGTTGGGGTCGAGCAGTACTTC
TRBV28	TRBD1	-	TRBJ1-5	14	CASSLTGVNQPQHF	TGTGCCAGCAGTCTCACAGGGGTCAATCAGCCCCAGCATTTT
TRBV6-5	TRBD1	-	TRBJ2-7	15	CASSYSPGQGYEQYF	TGTGCCAGCAGTTACTCGCCGGGACAGGGGTACGAGCAGTACTTC
TRBV5-1	-	many	TRBJ2-3	15	CASKGLGKGTDTQYF	TGCGCCAGCAAGGGTCTAGGGAAAGGCACAGATACGCAGTATTTT
TRBV7-6	-	-	TRBJ2-5	16	CASSLGMGGLQETQYF	TGTGCCAGCAGCTTAGGAATGGGCGGCCTCCAAGAGACCCAGTACTTC
TRBV6-6	TRBD1	-	TRBJ1-3	16	CASSLLSGGIGNTIYF	TGTGCCAGCAGCCTCCTGTCAGGGGGCATTGGAAACACCATATATTTT
TRBV14	TRBD2	-	TRBJ2-2	16	CASSVGLAGYTGELFF	TGTGCCAGCAGCGTGGGACTAGCGGGTTACACCGGGGAGCTGTTTTTT
TRBV27	-	-	TRBJ2-7	15	CASSLRRTATYEQYF	TGTGCCAGCAGTTTAAGGAGGACAGCAACCTACGAGCAGTACTTC
TRBV6-6	-	-	TRBJ2-1	14	CASSPKGTNNEQFF	TGTGCCAGCAGTCCAAAGGGGACCAACAATGAGCAGTTCTTC
TRBV6-1	-	-	TRBJ1-5	15	CASSEVRRTNQPQHF	TGTGCCAGCAGTGAAGTGCGCAGGACCAATCAGCCCCAGCATTTT
TRBV7-2	-	-	TRBJ2-5	16	CASSLFYLDGQETQYF	TGTGCCAGCAGCTTATTTTACCTGGACGGACAAGAGACCCAGTACTTC
TRBV7-8	-	-	TRBJ1-4	16	CASSLSTGRPNEKLFF	TGTGCCAGCAGCTTAAGTACAGGGAGGCCTAATGAAAAACTGTTTTTT
TRBV10-2	TRBD1	-	TRBJ2-1	17	CASSGGMGQGSINEQFF	TGCGCCAGCAGTGGTGGGATGGGACAGGGCAGTATCAATGAGCAGTTCTTC
TRBV18	-	-	TRBJ1-2	14	CASSPSSPPGGYTF	TGTGCCAGCTCACCTTCAAGTCCCCCGGGTGGCTACACCTTC
TRBV11-1	-	-	TRBJ1-1	11	CASSFDSEAFF	TGTGCCAGCAGCTTCGATTCTGAAGCTTTCTTT
TRBV5-4	-	-	TRBJ2-5	14	CASSSGQLQETQYF	TGTGCCAGCAGCTCCGGACAGCTCCAAGAGACCCAGTACTTC
TRBV19	TRBD1	-	TRBJ1-5	16	CASSTIGDRVNQPQHF	TGTGCCAGTAGTACTATCGGGGACAGGGTAAATCAGCCCCAGCATTTT
TRBV5-1	TRBD1	-	TRBJ2-5	13	CASSTGGKETQYF	TGCGCCAGTTCTACAGGGGGCAAGGAGACCCAGTACTTC
TRBV15	-	-	TRBJ1-5	14	CATSRKTDQQPQHF	TGTGCCACCAGCAGAAAAACCGATCAGCAGCCCCAGCATTTT
TRBV4-1	TRBD2	-	TRBJ2-7	17	CASSQDSSGTSGKGQYF	TGCGCCAGCAGCCAAGATTCCTCCGGGACTAGCGGGAAAGGGCAGTACTTC
TRBV11-2	TRBD1	-	TRBJ2-5	15	CASSSTGGARETQYF	TGTGCCAGCAGCTCCACAGGGGGCGCCCGGGAGACCCAGTACTTC
TRBV10-2	TRBD2	-	TRBJ2-5	14	CASSERTSGGTQYF	TGCGCCAGCAGTGAGCGGACTAGCGGAGGGACCCAGTACTTC
TRBV27	TRBD1	-	TRBJ1-5	17	CASTTTRDREIGQPQHF	TGTGCCAGTACGACTACCCGGGACAGGGAGATTGGTCAGCCCCAGCATTTT
TRBV6-5	TRBD1	-	TRBJ2-6	15	CASRTGGSGANVLTF	TGTGCCAGTAGGACAGGAGGTTCTGGGGCCAACGTCCTGACTTTC
TRBV2	-	-	TRBJ2-5	14	CASSGIQGWETQYF	TGTGCCAGCAGCGGCATACAGGGTTGGGAGACCCAGTACTTC
TRBV27	-	once	TRBJ1-4	16	CASRKRSGPSHEKLFF	TGTGCCAGCAGGAAGCGCTCCGGGCCTTCTCATGAAAAACTGTTTTTT
TRBV7-9	-	-	TRBJ1-2	17	CASSNTYRASGQTDYTF	TGTGCCAGCAGCAACACGTATCGGGCCTCGGGCCAAACTGACTACACCTTC
TRBV6-5	-	-	TRBJ2-2	12	CASSLSTGELFF	TGTGCCAGCAGTTTGTCCACCGGGGAGCTGTTTTTT
TRBV20-1	-	-	TRBJ1-2	10	CSAREYGYTF	TGCAGTGCTAGAGAGTATGGCTACACCTTC
TRBV11-2	-	-	TRBJ1-5	15	CASTLGWPTNQPQHF	TGTGCCAGCACCCTTGGATGGCCGACCAATCAGCCCCAGCATTTT
TRBV28	TRBD2	-	TRBJ2-7	14	CASSTGTSPLEQYF	TGTGCCAGCAGTACCGGGACTAGCCCCCTCGAGCAGTACTTC
TRBV2	TRBD1	many	TRBJ2-3	15	CASSFDRASTDTQYF	TGTGCCAGCTCCTTCGACAGGGCTAGCACAGATACGCAGTATTTT
TRBV11-3	-	-	TRBJ1-1	14	CASSTGRRNTEAFF	TGTGCCAGCAGCACAGGACGGAGGAACACTGAAGCTTTCTTT
TRBV6-6	TRBD2	-	TRBJ2-3	15	CASIPSGIATDTQYF	TGTGCCAGCATACCTAGCGGGATAGCGACAGATACGCAGTATTTT
TRBV7-1	-	-	TRBJ2-2	15	CASSPGTRNTGELFF	TGTGCCAGCAGCCCCGGGACCAGAAACACCGGGGAGCTGTTTTTT
TRBV29-1	TRBD2	-	TRBJ2-1	15	CSVGRGTSESNEQFF	TGCAGCGTTGGTCGAGGGACTAGCGAATCCAATGAGCAGTTCTTC
TRBV27	TRBD1	few	TRBJ2-7	15	CASRGARDRGYEQYF	TGTGCCAGCAGGGGCGCCCGGGACAGAGGCTACGAGCAGTACTTC
TRBV4-1	TRBD1	-	TRBJ1-4	19	CASSQGARTGAIVHEKLFF	TGCGCCAGCAGCCAAGGCGCCAGGACAGGCGCCATCGTCCATGAAAAACTGTTTTTT
TRBV25-1	-	once	TRBJ2-2	13	CASRPLGAGELFF	TGTGCCAGCAGGCCTTTGGGGGCCGGGGAGCTGTTTTTT
TRBV18	-	-	TRBJ2-7	12	CASSRTAYEQYF	TGTGCCAGCTCGCGGACTGCTTACGAGCAGTACTTC
TRBV29-1	-	once	TRBJ2-5	13	CSAYTVLQETQYF	TGCAGCGCATACACAGTCTTACAAGAGACCCAGTACTTC
TRBV19	-	-	TRBJ2-1	13	CASSARAYNEQFF	TGTGCCAGTAGTGCCCGGGCCTACAATGAGCAGTTCTTC